This T cell receptor (beta chain) was recorded in a study of blood T cell repertoires in COVID-19 (TCRdb year 2020). At the level of the whole study: Samples covering the acute and convalescent phases of COVID-19 were provided by collaborators in the United States, Italy and Spain. The samples were drawn from two sources: the first 160 participants of the ongoing ImmuneRACE study, and fewer than 1,500 subjects contributed by 6 global collaborators. A de-identified subject ID, COVID-19 status, age in years and sex were almost always included in the sample metadata. Where HLA class I and class II types were available, the types were taken from metadata supplied by the sample provider, not from assay-based typing. A freely available public database, intended as a resource for researchers studying the immune response to SARS-CoV-2, is where the repertoires were released. Deeply sampled blood TCRbeta repertoires from subjects exposed to, actively infected with, or recovered from COVID-19 were included in the dataset. The material from the prospective study consisted of cDNA or gDNA derived from T cells, B-cell-depleted T cells, or PBMCs. What the research found in general, with its limitations: The amount of clinical and demographic metadata varied by source and participant and was provided uncurated.

The collaborating institutions used their own protocols to collect whole blood in K2EDTA tubes. For TCRbeta analysis, collaborators shipped samples in one of three forms: frozen whole blood, isolated PBMCs, or DNA extracted from either of those sample types. A few counts support this clone. The antigen this receptor binds is unknown. Per-nucleotide qualities are absent, and no much larger clonotype sits a single base away. Unmatched junction bases come to 9, with V trimmed by 2 bases and J by 1 base. Looking up the germline V gene yields CDR1 SGHRS and CDR2 YFSETQ. The CDR3 sequence holds 18 residues, the cysteine and phenylalanine included. Of all the DNA, just the CDR3 is kept, 54 bases in frame from base 1. TCRbeta CDR3 regions were amplified from genomic DNA by means of the immunoSEQ Assay, a bias-controlled multiplex PCR. In the original analysis: The number of nucleated cells in each sample was estimated by amplification of reference gene primers within the assay. To quantify the absolute abundance of each unique TCRbeta CDR3 rearrangement, sequence reads were collapsed and filtered. For each sample, productive Simpson clonality was calculated as the square root of Simpson's diversity index across productive rearrangements. TCRdb mirrors the immuneACCESS table, restricted to in-frame sequences. Some clones are absent from its copies; in checked studies, under half trace to an unresolved V gene, and the reason for the others is unknown. Clone size and the V and J calls come from that table; the DNA yielded D and trimming. The sample table records around 110,000 clones; 70% to 80% of these occur just once. About 0.85% of the sample is in the top ten clones.

The origin of this receptor is a human donor with acute or convalescent COVID-19. The donor label of this sample is uncertain. Material for sequencing was peripheral blood. This sequence uses TRBV5-1 and TRBJ1-6, with TRBD1 matching 7 junction bases. The CDR3 reads CASSLLPTGWSYNSPLHF. The base sequence is TGCGCCAGCAGCTTATTACCGACAGGGTGGTCCTATAATTCACCCCTCCACTTT.